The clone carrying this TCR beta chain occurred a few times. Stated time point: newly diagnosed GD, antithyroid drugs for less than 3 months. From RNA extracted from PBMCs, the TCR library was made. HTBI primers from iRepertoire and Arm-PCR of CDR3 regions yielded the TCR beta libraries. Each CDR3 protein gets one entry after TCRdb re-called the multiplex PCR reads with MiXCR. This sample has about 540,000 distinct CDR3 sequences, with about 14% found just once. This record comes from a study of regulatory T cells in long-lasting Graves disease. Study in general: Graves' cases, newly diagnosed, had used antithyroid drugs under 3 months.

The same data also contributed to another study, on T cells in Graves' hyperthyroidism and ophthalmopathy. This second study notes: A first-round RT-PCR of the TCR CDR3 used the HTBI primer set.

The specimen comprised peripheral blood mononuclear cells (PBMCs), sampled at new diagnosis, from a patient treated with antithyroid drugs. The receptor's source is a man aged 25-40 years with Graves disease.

CDR3 nucleotides: TGTGCCGTACAGGGCAACTACGAGCAGTACTTC. As protein: CAVQGNYEQYF. The chain is built from TRBV10-3 and TRBJ2-7; D is possibly TRBD1 (6 bases). CDR1 and CDR2 from the germline V gene are ENHRY and SYGVKD. The ends were cut back, 11 bases at V and 3 bases at J, with 11 bases in the middle. This CDR3 has 11 residues.